This T cell receptor beta chain was documented in a study of blood T cells in healthy people across ages (dated by TCRdb to 2013 to 2016). For the study in its entirety: In model experiments, template switching captured roughly one uniquely barcoded TCR beta cDNA molecule for every two T cells. The study measured age-related changes in TCR beta repertoire diversity using deep sequencing normalized with unique cDNA molecular identifiers. Donors were grouped into four age groups: young (average roughly 15 years), middle-aged (under 40), aged (around 60) and long-lived (roughly 80). To avoid experimental bias, donors of different ages were randomly spread across the sequencing lanes. Using the same blood draw, the study looked at two additional independent replicas of 1 million unique cDNA reads for two donors, one aged 18 to 30 and the other aged 80 or older.

V loses 6 bases at its end and J loses 4 bases; junction bases beyond the gene matches: 4. Looking up the germline V gene (reference sequence) yields CDR1 DFQATT and CDR2 SNEGSKA. The CDR3 covers 13 residues, taking in both the cysteine and the phenylalanine. Only the CDR3 region is kept as DNA, spanning 39 bases read in frame from base 1. This clonotype turned up a few times. What this receptor recognizes is not known. No much larger clone is present one base from it, and per-base qualities are unavailable. Systemically healthy Caucasian individuals from Russia, 39 in total and aged about 6 to 95 years, were included as donors. Around 10 milliliters of peripheral blood were drawn from each donor into EDTA-treated Vacutainer tubes. Ficoll-Paque density-gradient centrifugation was used to isolate PBMCs, with at least 6 million per sample. Trizol reagent was used to extract total RNA from the PBMCs, yielding at least 6 micrograms per sample. Naive CD45RAhigh/CD27high T cell percentages were measured by flow cytometry on a PBMC aliquot from every donor.

Overall study results and their limits: Because profiling used bulk unsorted PBMCs, naive and antigen-experienced compartments could not be compared conclusively. Estimates of total diversity based on one million sequenced T cells were regarded as lower bounds and as underestimates. Compared with the aged group, more naive CD4+ T cells, fewer expanded clones and increased TCR diversity were shown by the long-lived group, suggesting age selection. As age increased, observed TCR beta diversity per million T cells dropped in a roughly linear way, and a significant reduction was already evident by age 40. The CMV infection status of donors was not known, potentially confounding age-related changes in expanded clonotypes. Observed TCR beta diversity correlated strongly with the percentage of naive T cells measured by flow cytometry.

Libraries were made using 5' RACE. Sequencing took place on an Illumina HiSeq 2500. A second PCR of 7 to 11 cycles was performed with a sample-barcoded 5' primer and a J-beta primer mix. A template-switch 5' adaptor carrying 12 random nucleotides introduced a unique molecular identifier onto each TCR beta cDNA molecule. Each sample yielded at least 2.5 million CDR3-containing paired-end reads. All of the RNA was converted into first-strand cDNA using the Mint cDNA synthesis kit, with a TRBC-specific oligonucleotide serving as the primer. Following uracil-DNA glycosylase treatment, a first 18-cycle PCR with universal primers M1SS and BC2_uni_R was performed on all cDNA. The source study handled its data this way. Each sample was normalized by randomly selecting 1 million high-quality reads, each carrying a distinct molecular identifier. Reads sharing molecular identifiers were discarded rather than binned into consensus sequences. CDR3 identification, clonotype clustering and error correction used MiTCR with a Q25 quality threshold and the strictest error-elimination algorithm. A nonparametric unseen species model using Euler transformation provided a lower-bound estimate of total TCR beta diversity. The raw public reads went through TCRdb reprocessing: fastp at Q25, MiXCR clone calling, in-frame beta chains kept. Each CDR3 protein gets just one entry, which takes the most common genes and DNA from the rows behind it. The V and J calls reflect TCRdb's pipeline rather than the authors' work. The sample records more than 500,000 distinct CDR3 sequences, 27% of which are singletons. The ten biggest clones cover around a sixth of the sample.

This sequence uses TRBV20-1 and TRBJ1-5, with 9 bases aligning to TRBD1. The receptor was isolated from a woman in her seventies in good health. What was sequenced was blood. The bases read TGCAGTGCCCTGGGACAGGGTAATCAGCCCCAGCATTTT. The translation is CSALGQGNQPQHF.